The sequence of this T cell receptor beta chain was determined in a study of beta chain features in type 1 diabetes. General study results and limits: Researchers reported that naive, central memory and Treg TCRB repertoires appeared more similar in patients than in healthy donors. Sequencing of cDNA might inflate the share of cells that strongly express TCR. Patients with Type 1 diabetes showed moderately but significantly shorter TCRB CDR3s in all four CD4+ subsets. Whether HLA type influences TCRB rearrangement remained unresolved here.

The investigators reverse transcribed all of the isolated RNA, so they sequenced expressed TCRB transcripts. The table came from immunoSEQ multiplex PCR; TCRdb's copy has only in-frame clones and leaves some out. The sample has hundreds of thousands of clones; roughly an eighth are singletons. As regards this clone: What it binds is not known.

Each of the CD4+ naive, central memory, regulatory and stem cell-like memory populations was sorted via CD45RO/CCR7/CD25/CD127/CD95/CD27. From germline, CDR1 is SGHTA and CDR2 FQGNSA. The CDR3 has 14 residues. V was trimmed by 6 bases and J by 0 bases, leaving 8 bases between them. The sequence was obtained from a man younger than 30 with type 1 diabetes. Specimen: naive CD4+ T cells from blood. This rearrangement joins TRBV7-2 to TRBJ1-4, with D tentatively TRBD1 (5 bases). The CDR3 here is CASSDSSTNEKLFF. DNA of the CDR3: TGTGCCAGCAGTGACAGTTCAACTAATGAAAAACTGTTTTTT. The full variable domain, with the rest looked up from reference TRBV7-2 and TRBJ1-4, is GAGVSQSPSNKVTEKGKDVELRCDPISGHTALYWYRQSLGQGLEFLIYFQGNSAPDKSGLPSDRFSAERTGGSVSTLTIQRTQQEDSAVYLCASSDSSTNEKLFFGSGTQLSVL.